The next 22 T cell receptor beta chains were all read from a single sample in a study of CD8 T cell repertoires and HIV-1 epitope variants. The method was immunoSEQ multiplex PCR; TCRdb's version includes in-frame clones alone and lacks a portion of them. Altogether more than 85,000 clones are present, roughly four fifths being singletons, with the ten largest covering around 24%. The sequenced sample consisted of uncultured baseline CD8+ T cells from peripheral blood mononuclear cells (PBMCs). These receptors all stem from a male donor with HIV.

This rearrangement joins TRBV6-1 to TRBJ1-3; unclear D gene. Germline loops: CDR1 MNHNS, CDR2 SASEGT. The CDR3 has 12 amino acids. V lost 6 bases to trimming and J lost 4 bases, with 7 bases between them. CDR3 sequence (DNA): TGTGCCAGCAGGGCCGACGGAAACACCATATATTTT. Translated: CASRADGNTIYF.

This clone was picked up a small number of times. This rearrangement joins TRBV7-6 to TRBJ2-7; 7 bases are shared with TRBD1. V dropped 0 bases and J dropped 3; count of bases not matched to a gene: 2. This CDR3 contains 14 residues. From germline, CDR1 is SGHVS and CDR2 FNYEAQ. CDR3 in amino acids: CASSLAGDSYEQYF. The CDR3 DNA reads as TGTGCCAGCAGCTTAGCGGGGGACAGCTACGAGCAGTACTTC. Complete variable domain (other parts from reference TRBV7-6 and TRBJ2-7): GAGVSQSPRYKVTKRGQDVALRCDPISGHVSLYWYRQALGQGPEFLTYFNYEAQQDKSGLPNDRFSAERPEGSISTLTIQRTEQRDSAMYRCASSLAGDSYEQYFGPGTRLTVT.

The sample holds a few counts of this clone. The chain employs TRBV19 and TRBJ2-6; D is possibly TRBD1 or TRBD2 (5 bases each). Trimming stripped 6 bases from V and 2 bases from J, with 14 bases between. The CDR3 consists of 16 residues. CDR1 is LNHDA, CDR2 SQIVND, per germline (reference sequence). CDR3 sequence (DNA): TGTGCCAGTAGAAGGGGACGCCTTCCTGGGGCCAACGTCCTGACTTTC. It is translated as CASRRGRLPGANVLTF.

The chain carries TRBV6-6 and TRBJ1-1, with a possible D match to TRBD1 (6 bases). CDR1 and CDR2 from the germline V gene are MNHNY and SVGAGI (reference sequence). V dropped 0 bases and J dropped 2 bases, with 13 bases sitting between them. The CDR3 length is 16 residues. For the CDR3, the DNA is TGTGCCAGCAGTTACTCGGGGGGGCTCTCCAACACTGAAGCTTTCTTT. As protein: CASSYSGGLSNTEAFF.

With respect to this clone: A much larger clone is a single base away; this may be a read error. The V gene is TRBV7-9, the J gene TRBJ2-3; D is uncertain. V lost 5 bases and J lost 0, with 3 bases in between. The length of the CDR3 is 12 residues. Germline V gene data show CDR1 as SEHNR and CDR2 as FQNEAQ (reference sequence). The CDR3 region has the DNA TGTGCCAGCAGCCCTAGCACAGATACGCAGTATTTT. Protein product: CASSPSTDTQYF.

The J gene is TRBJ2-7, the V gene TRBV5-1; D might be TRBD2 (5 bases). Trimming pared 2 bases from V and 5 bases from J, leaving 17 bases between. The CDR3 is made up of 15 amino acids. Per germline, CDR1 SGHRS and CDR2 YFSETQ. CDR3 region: CASSLSGSFGNEQYF. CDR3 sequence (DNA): TGCGCCAGCAGCTTATCGGGATCCTTTGGGAACGAGCAGTACTTC.

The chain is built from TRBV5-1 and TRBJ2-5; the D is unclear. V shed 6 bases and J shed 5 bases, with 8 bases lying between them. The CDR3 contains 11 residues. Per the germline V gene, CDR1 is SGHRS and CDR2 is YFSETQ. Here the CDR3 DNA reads TGCGCCAGCATGGGTCTGGAGACCCAGTACTTC. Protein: CASMGLETQYF.

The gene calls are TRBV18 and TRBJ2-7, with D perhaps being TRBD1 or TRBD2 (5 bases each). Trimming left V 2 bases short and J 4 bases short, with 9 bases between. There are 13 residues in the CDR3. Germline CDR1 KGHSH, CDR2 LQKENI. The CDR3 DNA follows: TGTGCCAGCTCACCAGTCGAGGGGTACGAGCAGTACTTC. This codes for CASSPVEGYEQYF. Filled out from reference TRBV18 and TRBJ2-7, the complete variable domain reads NAGVMQNPRHLVRRRGQEARLRCSPMKGHSHVYWYRQLPEEGLKFMVYLQKENIIDESGMPKERFSAEFPKEGPSILRIQQVVRGDSAAYFCASSPVEGYEQYFGPGTRLTVT.

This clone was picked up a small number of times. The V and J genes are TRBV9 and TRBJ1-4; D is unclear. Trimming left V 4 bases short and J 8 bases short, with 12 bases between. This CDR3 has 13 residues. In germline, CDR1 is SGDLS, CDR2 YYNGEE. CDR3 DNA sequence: TGTGCCAGCAGCCTCCGACCGGCGGAAAAACTGTTTTTT. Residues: CASSLRPAEKLFF. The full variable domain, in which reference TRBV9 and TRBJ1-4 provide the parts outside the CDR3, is DSGVTQTPKHLITATGQRVTLRCSPRSGDLSVYWYQQSLDQGLQFLIQYYNGEERAKGNILERFSAQQFPDLHSELNLSSLELGDSALYFCASSLRPAEKLFFGSGTQLSVL.

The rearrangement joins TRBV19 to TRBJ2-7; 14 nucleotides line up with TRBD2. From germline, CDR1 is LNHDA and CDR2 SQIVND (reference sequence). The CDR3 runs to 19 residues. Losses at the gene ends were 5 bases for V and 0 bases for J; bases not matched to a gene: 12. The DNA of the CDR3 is TGTGCCAGTAGTCCTTCCGGGACTAGCGGGAGTAGAAGCTCCTACGAGCAGTACTTC. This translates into CASSPSGTSGSRSSYEQYF. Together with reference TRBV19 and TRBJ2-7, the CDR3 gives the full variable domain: DGGITQSPKYLFRKEGQNVTLSCEQNLNHDAMYWYRQDPGQGLRLIYYSQIVNDFQKGDIAEGYSVSREKKESFPLTVTSAQKNPTAFYLCASSPSGTSGSRSSYEQYFGPGTRLTVT.

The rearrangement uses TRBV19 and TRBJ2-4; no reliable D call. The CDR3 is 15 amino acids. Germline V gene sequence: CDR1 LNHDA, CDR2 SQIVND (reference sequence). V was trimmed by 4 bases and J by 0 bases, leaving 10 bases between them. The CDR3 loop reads CASSSQELAKNIQYF. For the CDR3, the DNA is TGTGCCAGTAGTAGTCAGGAACTAGCCAAAAACATTCAGTACTTC.

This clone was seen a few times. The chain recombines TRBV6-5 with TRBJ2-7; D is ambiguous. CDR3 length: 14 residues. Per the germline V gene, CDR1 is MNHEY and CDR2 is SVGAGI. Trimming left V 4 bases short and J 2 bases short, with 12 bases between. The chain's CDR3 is CASSSDVSAYEQYF. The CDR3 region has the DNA TGTGCCAGCAGTTCAGATGTCTCGGCCTACGAGCAGTACTTC.

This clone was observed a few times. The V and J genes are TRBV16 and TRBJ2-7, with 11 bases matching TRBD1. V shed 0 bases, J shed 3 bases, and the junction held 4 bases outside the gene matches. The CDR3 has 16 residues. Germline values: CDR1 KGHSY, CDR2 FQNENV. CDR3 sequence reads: CASSQSPGQGDYEQYF. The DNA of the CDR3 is TGTGCCAGCAGCCAATCACCGGGACAGGGGGACTACGAGCAGTACTTC.

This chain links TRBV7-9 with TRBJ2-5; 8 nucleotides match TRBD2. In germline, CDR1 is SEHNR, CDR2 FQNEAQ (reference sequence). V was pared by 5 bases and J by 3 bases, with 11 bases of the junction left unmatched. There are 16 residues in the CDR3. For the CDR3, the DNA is TGTGCCAGCAGCCCTGGGCCCCTACTAGCGGAAGAGACCCAGTACTTC. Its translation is CASSPGPLLAEETQYF.

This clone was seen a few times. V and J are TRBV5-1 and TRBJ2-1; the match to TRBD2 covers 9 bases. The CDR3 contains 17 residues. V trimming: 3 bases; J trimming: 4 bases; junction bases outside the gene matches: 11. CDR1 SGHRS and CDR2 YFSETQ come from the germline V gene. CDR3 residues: CASSSGTSITLYNEQFF. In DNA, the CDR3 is TGCGCCAGCAGCTCTGGGACTAGCATCACTCTATACAATGAGCAGTTCTTC. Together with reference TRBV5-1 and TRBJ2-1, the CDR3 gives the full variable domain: KAGVTQTPRYLIKTRGQQVTLSCSPISGHRSVSWYQQTPGQGLQFLFEYFSETQRNKGNFPGRFSGRQFSNSRSEMNVSTLELGDSALYLCASSSGTSITLYNEQFFGPGTRLTVL.

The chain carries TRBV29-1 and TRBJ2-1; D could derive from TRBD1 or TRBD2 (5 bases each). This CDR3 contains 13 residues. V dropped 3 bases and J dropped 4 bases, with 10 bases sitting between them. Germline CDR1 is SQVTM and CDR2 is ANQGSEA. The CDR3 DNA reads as TGCAGCGTTGAGATGGGACCATACAATGAGCAGTTCTTC. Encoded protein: CSVEMGPYNEQFF.

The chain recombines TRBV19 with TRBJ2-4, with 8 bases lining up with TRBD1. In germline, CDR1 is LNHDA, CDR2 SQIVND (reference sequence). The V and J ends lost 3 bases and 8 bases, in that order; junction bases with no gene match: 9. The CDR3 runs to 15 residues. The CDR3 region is CASSIGAGGLDIQYF. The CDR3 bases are TGTGCCAGTAGTATTGGGGCAGGGGGCTTAGACATTCAGTACTTC.

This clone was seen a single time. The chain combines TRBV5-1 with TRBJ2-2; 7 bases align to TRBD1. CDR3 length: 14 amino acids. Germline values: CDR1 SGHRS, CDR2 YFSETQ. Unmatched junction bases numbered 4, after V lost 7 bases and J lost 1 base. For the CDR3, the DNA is TGCGCCAGCGCACAGGGGCGGAACACCGGGGAGCTGTTTTTT. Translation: CASAQGRNTGELFF.

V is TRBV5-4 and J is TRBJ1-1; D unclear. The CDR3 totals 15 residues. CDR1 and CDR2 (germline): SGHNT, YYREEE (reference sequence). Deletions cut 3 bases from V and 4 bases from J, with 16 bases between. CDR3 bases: TGTGCCAGCAGCTCCACCACCCAGAGGCGCACTGAAGCTTTCTTT. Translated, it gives CASSSTTQRRTEAFF.

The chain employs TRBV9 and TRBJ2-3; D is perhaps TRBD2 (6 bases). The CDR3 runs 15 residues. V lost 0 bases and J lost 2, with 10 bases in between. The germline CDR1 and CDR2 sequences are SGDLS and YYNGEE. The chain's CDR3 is CASSVAGTYTDTQYF. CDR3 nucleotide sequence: TGTGCCAGCAGCGTAGCTGGGACTTACACAGATACGCAGTATTTT.

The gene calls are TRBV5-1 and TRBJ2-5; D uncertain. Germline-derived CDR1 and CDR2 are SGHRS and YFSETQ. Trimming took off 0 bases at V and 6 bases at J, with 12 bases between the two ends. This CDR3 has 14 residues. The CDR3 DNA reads TGCGCCAGCAGCTTGGAAGCTGGGATAAAGACCCAGTACTTC. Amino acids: CASSLEAGIKTQYF.

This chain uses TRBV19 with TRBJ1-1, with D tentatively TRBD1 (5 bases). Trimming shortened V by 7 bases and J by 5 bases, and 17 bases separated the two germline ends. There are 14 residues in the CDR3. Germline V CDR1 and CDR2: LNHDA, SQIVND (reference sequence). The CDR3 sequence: CASKVQGVSTEAFF. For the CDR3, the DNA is TGTGCCAGTAAGGTTCAGGGAGTATCTACTGAAGCTTTCTTT.